This record covers a single TCR beta chain. The sample comes from a study of blood T cell repertoires in COVID-19. Study-level information: Samples representing acute and convalescent COVID-19 were sourced from the United States, Italy and Spain. Sample material is recorded as cDNA or gDNA derived from T cells, B-cell-depleted T cells, or PBMCs.

Authors' methods: Using reference gene primer amplification, nucleated cell counts were estimated. The data were produced by immunoSEQ multiplex PCR, yet TCRdb's version contains in-frame clones alone and is incomplete. The V and J calls and clone size were taken over from that table, and D and trimming were inferred from the DNA. Counted here are around 270,000 clones, around 89% occurring once; the ten biggest clones make up approximately 3.8%. The V gene end was trimmed by 0 bases and the J gene end by 7 bases; junction bases not matched to a gene: 13. The CDR3 spans 18 residues. The V gene's germline CDR1 is SGHAT and CDR2 FQNNGV.

Sample: peripheral blood. V is TRBV11-2 and J is TRBJ2-2, with 8 bases fitting TRBD2. The source is a man between 60 and 75 years old who had recovered from COVID-19. As DNA, the CDR3 is TGTGCCAGCAGCTTAGATCAGGAAGGACTAGCTTCAGGCGGGGAGCTGTTTTTT. Its protein is CASSLDQEGLASGGELFF.